A selection of T cell receptor beta chains follows, all from one sample in a study of T cell clones after liver transplantation. Sequenced by immunoSEQ multiplex PCR; TCRdb stores in-frame clones only, minus some. This sample has roughly 80,000 clones, with over 65% found just once. The material sequenced was CD4+ T cells from blood, taken at the 22-month timepoint. The receptors here all came from a human patient who received a liver transplant. Some T cells may arise from the graft donor. The conserved cysteine and the conserved F or W are not part of the CDR3 here. The order of the fields is J gene, V gene, D gene, CDR3 protein. A D gene is named only where the DNA matches it firmly.

TRBJ2-3 | TRBV5-6 | NA | ASSLRAGARTDTQY
TRBJ1-1 | TRBV6-5 | NA | ASSYRIPPNTEAF
TRBJ1-1 | TRBV6-6 | NA | ASCLTQNTEAF
TRBJ2-7 | TRBV19 | TRBD2 | ASSARGGSYEQY
TRBJ2-7 | TRBV11-2 | TRBD1 | ASSLAGGEQY
TRBJ2-5 | TRBV15 | NA | ATSRDGQSNYLQETQY
TRBJ2-7 | TRBV5-1 | NA | ASSLVPGGVYEQY
TRBJ2-5 | TRBV5-6 | TRBD2 | ASRTSGRPGETQY
TRBJ2-6 | TRBV5-4 | NA | ASSSGTGGAGANVLT
TRBJ2-1 | TRBV18 | NA | ASSPQEGSYNEQF
TRBJ2-5 | TRBV5-1 | NA | ASSLALGKQETQY
TRBJ2-3 | TRBV9 | TRBD2 | ASSPLGASTSGDTQY
TRBJ2-1 | TRBV5-6 | NA | ASSLEFIGGNEQF
TRBJ1-1 | TRBV14 | NA | ASSRTAIGTEAF
TRBJ2-7 | TRBV28 | NA | ASSRNEQY
TRBJ2-3 | TRBV7-6 | NA | ASSDNRRGRTDTQY
TRBJ1-2 | TRBV18 | NA | ASSRDIGQTYGYT
TRBJ2-7 | TRBV11-2 | NA | ASSSLQGISYEQY
TRBJ2-5 | TRBV6-1 | NA | ASSDQETQY
TRBJ2-1 | TRBV7-2 | TRBD2 | ASSGSGGHNEQF
TRBJ2-5 | TRBV7-9 | TRBD1 | ASSRRQGQETQY
TRBJ2-7 | TRBV6-1 | NA | ATQGRAGAGEQY